This TCR beta chain was captured in a study of T cell responses to AZD1222 COVID-19 vaccine. Study observations and caveats: Reportedly, close to half of spike-specific TCRs are directed against unmutated variant regions. The CD4 TCRs associated with vaccination extended across spike and predominated at 160-218 and 743-854.

Clones were sequenced by immunoSEQ multiplex PCR, and TCRdb holds only the in-frame ones, with some missing. The sample carries 150,000 to 200,000 clones, 90% recorded once. With regard to this clone: The target antigen is unknown.

Germline V gene sequence: CDR1 LNHDA, CDR2 SQIVND (reference sequence). This CDR3 is 14 amino acids long. V was pared by 1 base and J by 1 base, with 7 bases between. The clonotype was recovered from an adult in good health. The chain employs TRBV19 and TRBJ1-1; D is uncertain. The sample here was peripheral blood, taken on day 0 of AZD1222 vaccination. Written as DNA, the CDR3 is TGTGCCAGTAGTATAGGTTCAGGGAACACTGAAGCTTTCTTT. It encodes CASSIGSGNTEAFF. The full variable domain, with the rest looked up from reference TRBV19 and TRBJ1-1, is DGGITQSPKYLFRKEGQNVTLSCEQNLNHDAMYWYRQDPGQGLRLIYYSQIVNDFQKGDIAEGYSVSREKKESFPLTVTSAQKNPTAFYLCASSIGSGNTEAFFGQGTRLTVV.